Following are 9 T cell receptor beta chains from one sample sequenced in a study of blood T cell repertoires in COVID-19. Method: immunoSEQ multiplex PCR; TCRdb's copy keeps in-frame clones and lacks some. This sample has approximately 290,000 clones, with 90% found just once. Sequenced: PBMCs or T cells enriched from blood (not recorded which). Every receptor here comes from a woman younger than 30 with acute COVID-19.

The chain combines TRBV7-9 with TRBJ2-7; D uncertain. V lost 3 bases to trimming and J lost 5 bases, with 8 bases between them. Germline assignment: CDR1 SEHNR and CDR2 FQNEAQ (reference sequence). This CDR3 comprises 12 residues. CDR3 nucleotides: TGTGCCAGCAGCTTCCTACCCCACGAGCAGTACTTC. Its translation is CASSFLPHEQYF.

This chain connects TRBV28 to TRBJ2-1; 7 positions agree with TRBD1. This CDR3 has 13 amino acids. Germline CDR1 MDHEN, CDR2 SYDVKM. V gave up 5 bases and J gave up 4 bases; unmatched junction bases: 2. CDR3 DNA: TGTGCCAGCAGTCGGGGACAGTACAATGAGCAGTTCTTC. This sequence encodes CASSRGQYNEQFF.

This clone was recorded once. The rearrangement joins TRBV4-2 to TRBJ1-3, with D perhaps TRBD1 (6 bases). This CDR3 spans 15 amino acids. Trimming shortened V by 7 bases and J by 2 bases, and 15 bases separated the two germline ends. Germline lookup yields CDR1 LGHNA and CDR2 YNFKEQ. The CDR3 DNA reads TGTGCCAGCAAACAACAGGGATACGCTGGAAACACCATATATTTT. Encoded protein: CASKQQGYAGNTIYF.

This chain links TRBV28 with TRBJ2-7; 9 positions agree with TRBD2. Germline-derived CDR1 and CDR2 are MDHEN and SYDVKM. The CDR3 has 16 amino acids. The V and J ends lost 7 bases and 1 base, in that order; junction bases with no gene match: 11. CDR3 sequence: CASIGWSGGTSYEQYF. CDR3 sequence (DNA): TGTGCCAGCATTGGGTGGAGCGGGGGGACGTCCTACGAGCAGTACTTC.

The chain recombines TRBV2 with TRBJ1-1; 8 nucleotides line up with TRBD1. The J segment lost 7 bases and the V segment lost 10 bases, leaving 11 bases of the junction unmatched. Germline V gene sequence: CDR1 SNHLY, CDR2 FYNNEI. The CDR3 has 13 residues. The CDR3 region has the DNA TGTGCCACCTGCTCGTCAGGGGGCAGTGAAGCTTTCTTT. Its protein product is CATCSSGGSEAFF.

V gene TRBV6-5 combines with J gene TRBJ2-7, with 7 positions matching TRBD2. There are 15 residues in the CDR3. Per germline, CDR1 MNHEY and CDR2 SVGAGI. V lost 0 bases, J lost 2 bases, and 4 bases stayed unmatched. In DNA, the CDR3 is TGTGCCAGCAGTTACTCCGGGACTACCCCCTACGAGCAGTACTTC. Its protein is CASSYSGTTPYEQYF.

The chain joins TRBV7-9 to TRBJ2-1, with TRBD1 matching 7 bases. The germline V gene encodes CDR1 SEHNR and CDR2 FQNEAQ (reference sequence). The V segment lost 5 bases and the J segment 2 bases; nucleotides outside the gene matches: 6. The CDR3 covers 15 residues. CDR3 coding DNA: TGTGCCAGCAGCCCCCGGGACAGAACCTACAATGAGCAGTTCTTC. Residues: CASSPRDRTYNEQFF.

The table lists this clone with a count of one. The CDR3 protein is CASSLKFASGRERETQYF. CDR3 DNA: TGCGCCAGCAGCTTGAAATTCGCTAGCGGGAGGGAACGAGAGACCCAGTACTTC. The chain joins TRBV5-1 to TRBJ2-5, with TRBD2 identical over 12 bases. V shed 1 base, J shed 4 bases, and the junction held 11 bases outside the gene matches. Germline CDR1 is SGHRS and CDR2 is YFSETQ. The CDR3 extends over 18 amino acids.

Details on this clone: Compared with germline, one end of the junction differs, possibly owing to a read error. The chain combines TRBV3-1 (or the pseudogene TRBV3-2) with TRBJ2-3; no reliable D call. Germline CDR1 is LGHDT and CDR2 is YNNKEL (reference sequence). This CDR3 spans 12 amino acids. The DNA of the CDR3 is TGTGCCAGCAGTTCAAGCACCGATACGCAGTATTTT. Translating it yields CASSSSTDTQYF.